This T cell receptor beta chain was recorded in a study of T cell clones after liver transplantation. Study-level information: Tolerance: complete withdrawal held at least one year, liver enzymes staying within twice normal.

Sequenced by immunoSEQ multiplex PCR; TCRdb stores in-frame clones only, minus some. The sample gives around 18,000 clones, around 87% of which show up once; approximately 13% is in the top ten. The CDR3 loop spans 18 amino acids. Germline CDR1 is LGHNA and CDR2 is YSLEER. Trimming took 0 bases from V and 0 from J; bases not matched to a gene: 4. Source: CD8+ T cells from blood, taken 46 months after liver transplant. The genes are TRBV4-3 and TRBJ2-1; 11 bases are a match to TRBD2. The sequence was obtained from a human patient who received a liver transplant. A share of the T cells may be of graft donor origin. This CDR3 is CASSQDRGLAGSYNEQFF. The DNA of the CDR3 is TGCGCCAGCAGCCAAGATAGAGGACTAGCGGGCTCCTACAATGAGCAGTTCTTC.